The 14 T cell receptor beta chains in this list originate from one sample, sequenced in a study of blood T cell repertoires in COVID-19. Produced via immunoSEQ multiplex PCR; TCRdb's table is partial and in-frame only. Counted here are about 280,000 clones, about four fifths occurring once; the ten biggest clones make up over 9%. The sample consisted of peripheral blood. These TCRs come from a woman aged 45-60 years who had recovered from COVID-19.

This chain uses TRBV18 with TRBJ2-5, with D possibly TRBD2 on 5 matching bases. V lost 2 bases and J lost 4, with 11 bases in between. CDR3 length: 14 amino acids. Looked up from germline, CDR1 is KGHSH and CDR2 is LQKENI. CDR3 amino acids: CASSPGLAGETQYF. CDR3 in DNA: TGTGCCAGCTCACCAGGGCTAGCCGGAGAGACCCAGTACTTC.

A few counts support this clone. The gene calls are TRBV19 and TRBJ1-6; 8 bases agree with TRBD1. CDR1 is LNHDA and CDR2 is SQIVND in the germline V gene (reference sequence). J lost 8 bases, V lost 3 bases, and 12 bases had no gene match. This CDR3 spans 17 amino acids. CDR3 region: CASSIPQGAPPHSPLHF. The CDR3 bases are TGTGCCAGTAGTATCCCTCAGGGGGCGCCCCCCCATTCACCCCTCCACTTT.

CDR3 sequence reads: CASSSTPTSGGGDTQYF. CDR3 sequence (DNA): TGTGCCAGCAGTTCGACCCCTACTAGCGGGGGGGGAGATACGCAGTATTTT. The V and J genes are TRBV28 and TRBJ2-3, with 13 bases lining up with TRBD2. Germline V gives CDR1 MDHEN, CDR2 SYDVKM. The CDR3 loop spans 17 amino acids. V lost 4 bases, J lost 5 bases, and 9 bases stayed unmatched.

This chain joins TRBV19 and TRBJ2-1; 9 nucleotides match TRBD1. V dropped 5 bases and J dropped 4; count of bases not matched to a gene: 15. The CDR3 spans 18 residues. CDR1 and CDR2 (germline): LNHDA, SQIVND (reference sequence). The CDR3 nucleotides are TGTGCCAGTAGTCTCGGGACAGGGTACGGCAAGAAATACAATGAGCAGTTCTTC. Its translation is CASSLGTGYGKKYNEQFF.

This rearrangement joins TRBV7-9 to TRBJ2-7; 10 bases are a match to TRBD1. V shed 2 bases and J 3 bases; nucleotides not matched to a gene: 7. The CDR3 covers 16 residues. Germline V gives CDR1 SEHNR, CDR2 FQNEAQ (reference sequence). The CDR3 DNA is TGTGCCAGCAGCTTAACACGGACAGGGGGATTCTACGAGCAGTACTTC. Its translation: CASSLTRTGGFYEQYF.

This clone has only one observation. The rearrangement links TRBV28 to TRBJ1-5, with 10 bases lining up with TRBD1. CDR1 is MDHEN and CDR2 is SYDVKM in the germline V gene. This CDR3 is built from 16 residues. V dropped 6 bases and J dropped 1; count of bases not matched to a gene: 6. The CDR3 nucleotides read TGTGCCAGCAGGGACAGGGGGTTCCGGAGCAATCAGCCCCAGCATTTT. It translates to CASRDRGFRSNQPQHF.

This clone came up a few times. V and J are TRBV10-2 and TRBJ2-2; possibly TRBD2 for D (7 bases). CDR1 is WSHSY and CDR2 is SAAADI in the germline V gene. Trimming left V 5 bases short and J 5 bases short, with 15 bases between. The CDR3 runs to 15 residues. The CDR3 loop is CASSTRGAVTGELFF. As DNA, the CDR3 is TGCGCCAGCAGTACCCGGGGGGCCGTTACCGGGGAGCTGTTTTTT.

This chain uses TRBV6-2 or TRBV6-3 with TRBJ2-3; 11 nucleotides align to TRBD2. The CDR3 covers 16 residues. V was clipped by 5 bases and J by 6 bases; unmatched bases: 10. Per germline, CDR1 MNHEY and CDR2 SVGEGT. The CDR3 nucleotides are TGTGCCAGCAGTACCTTAGCGGGGGGGGTCGGCGATACGCAGTATTTT. Translated: CASSTLAGGVGDTQYF.

The chain carries TRBV6-1 and TRBJ1-5; D may be TRBD1 (5 bases). V gave up 3 bases and J gave up 6 bases, with 12 bases separating them. This CDR3 has 14 amino acids. CDR1 is MNHNS and CDR2 is SASEGT in the germline V gene. CDR3 bases: TGTGCCAGCAGTGAGACAGTTGCCCTTCAGCCCCAGCATTTT. Protein sequence: CASSETVALQPQHF.

This sequence joins TRBV28 and TRBJ1-5; the D gene is possibly TRBD1 (5 bases). Trimming cost V 3 bases and J 1 base, with 16 bases left between them. This CDR3 has 17 residues. Germline-derived CDR1 and CDR2 are MDHEN and SYDVKM. The CDR3 DNA is TGTGCCAGCAGTTTCGTAGCGGGGGACGGGAGCAATCAGCCCCAGCATTTT. It is translated as CASSFVAGDGSNQPQHF.

V and J are TRBV29-1 and TRBJ2-3, with 8 bases identical to TRBD2. The ends lost 6 bases at V and 5 bases at J; junction bases unmatched: 13. The CDR3 consists of 15 residues. From germline, CDR1 is SQVTM and CDR2 ANQGSEA. This CDR3 is CSVPGLVTSGDTQYF. The CDR3 nucleotides are TGCAGCGTACCGGGACTAGTAACGTCGGGAGATACGCAGTATTTT.

The chain joins TRBV5-5 to TRBJ1-1; possibly TRBD1 for D (5 bases). V was clipped by 3 bases and J by 4 bases, with 10 bases between them. Per the germline V gene, CDR1 is SGHKS and CDR2 is YYEKEE (reference sequence). The CDR3 runs 13 residues. The CDR3 is CASSSRGGTEAFF. The CDR3 DNA follows: TGTGCCAGCAGCTCAAGGGGAGGCACTGAAGCTTTCTTT. Drawing the rest from reference TRBV5-5 and TRBJ1-1, the complete variable domain is DAGVTQSPTHLIKTRGQQVTLRCSPISGHKSVSWYQQVLGQGPQFIFQYYEKEERGRGNFPDRFSARQFPNYSSELNVNALLLGDSALYLCASSSRGGTEAFFGQGTRLTVV.

The CDR3 sequence: CASRNRGGYTF. CDR3 DNA sequence: TGTGCCAGCAGGAACAGGGGTGGCTACACCTTC. The chain joins TRBV3-1 (or the pseudogene TRBV3-2) to TRBJ1-2; 7 bases agree with TRBD1. Germline loops: CDR1 LGHDT, CDR2 YNNKEL (reference sequence). The ends lost 6 bases at V and 7 bases at J; junction bases unmatched: 2. The length of the CDR3 is 11 residues.

This rearrangement joins TRBV7-2 to TRBJ2-3, with 9 positions matching TRBD2. The CDR3 is made up of 18 amino acids. J lost 5 bases, V lost 1 base, and 13 bases had no gene match. Germline V lookup: CDR1 SGHTA, CDR2 FQGNSA. DNA of the CDR3: TGTGCCAGCAGCTTAGTTGCGGGAGGGAGCGTTAGGGAAGATACGCAGTATTTT. It encodes CASSLVAGGSVREDTQYF.